This T cell receptor beta chain derives from a study of cytomegalovirus exposure and HLA in healthy donors. PCR employed 60 Vbeta and 13 Jbeta primers. Using immunoSEQ multiplex PCR, the repertoire was profiled, and TCRdb retains in-frame clones only, with some absent. The sample consists of approximately 150,000 clones, around 80% of them appearing once. The CDR3 consists of 15 residues. Germline assignment: CDR1 MDHEN and CDR2 SYDVKM. The V end was cut by 5 bases, the J end by 2 bases, with 15 bases between. The sequence derives from a man between 35 and 55 years old in good health and CMV-seronegative. The rearrangement joins TRBV28 to TRBJ2-5; a weak D match, TRBD2 (7 bases). The sample consisted of PBMCs. The CDR3 sequence: CASSGGAVGQETQYF. CDR3 DNA: TGTGCCAGCAGTGGGGGGGCTGTGGGGCAAGAGACCCAGTACTTC.